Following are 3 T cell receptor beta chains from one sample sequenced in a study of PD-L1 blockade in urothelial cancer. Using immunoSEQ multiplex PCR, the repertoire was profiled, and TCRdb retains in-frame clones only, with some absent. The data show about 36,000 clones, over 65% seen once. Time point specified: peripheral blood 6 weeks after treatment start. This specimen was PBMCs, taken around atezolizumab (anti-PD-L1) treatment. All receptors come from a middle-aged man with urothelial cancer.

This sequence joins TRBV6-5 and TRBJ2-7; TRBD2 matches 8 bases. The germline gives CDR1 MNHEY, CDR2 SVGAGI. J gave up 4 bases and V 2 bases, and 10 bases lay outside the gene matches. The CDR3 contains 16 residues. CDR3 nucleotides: TGTGCCAGCAGTTACACCCGGGGTAGCGGGATTTACGAGCAGTACTTC. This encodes CASSYTRGSGIYEQYF.

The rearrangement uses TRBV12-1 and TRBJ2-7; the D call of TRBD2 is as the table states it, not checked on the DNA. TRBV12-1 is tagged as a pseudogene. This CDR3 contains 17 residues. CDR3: CASSFARGVRVGYEQYF. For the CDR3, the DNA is TGTGCCAGCAGCTTTGCTCGGGGGGTGAGGGTGGGGTACGAGCAGTACTTC.

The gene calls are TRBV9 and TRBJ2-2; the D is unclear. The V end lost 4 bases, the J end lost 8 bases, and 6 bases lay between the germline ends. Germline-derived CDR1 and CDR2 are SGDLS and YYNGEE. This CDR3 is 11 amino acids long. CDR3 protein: CASSSGGELFF. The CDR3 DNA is TGTGCCAGCAGCTCCGGGGGGGAGCTGTTTTTT.